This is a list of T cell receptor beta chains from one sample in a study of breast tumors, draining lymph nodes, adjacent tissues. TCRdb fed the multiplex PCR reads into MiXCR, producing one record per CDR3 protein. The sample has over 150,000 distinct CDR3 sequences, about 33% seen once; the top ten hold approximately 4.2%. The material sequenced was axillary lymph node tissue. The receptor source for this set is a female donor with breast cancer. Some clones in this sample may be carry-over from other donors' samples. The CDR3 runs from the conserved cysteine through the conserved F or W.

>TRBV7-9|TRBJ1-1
CASSSGQGREAFF
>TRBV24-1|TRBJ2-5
CATSDSRDRGGETQYF
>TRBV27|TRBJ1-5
CASSSLTGNNQPQHF
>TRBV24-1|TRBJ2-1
CATSDFGQGYNEQFF
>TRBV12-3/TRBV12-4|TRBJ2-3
CASSFRTGSGDTQYF
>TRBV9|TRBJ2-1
CASSVGTSTYNEQFF
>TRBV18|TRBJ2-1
CASSLVVENEQFF
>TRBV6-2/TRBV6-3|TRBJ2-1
CASLDSVPNEQFF
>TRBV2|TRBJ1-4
CASYVRNEATGGNEKLFF
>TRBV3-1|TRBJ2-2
CASSQDPITGELFF
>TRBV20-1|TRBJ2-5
CSAGTGLADPRFATQYF
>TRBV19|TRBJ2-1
CASSTPGGREAYNEQFF
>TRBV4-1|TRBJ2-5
CASSQIKGQETQYF
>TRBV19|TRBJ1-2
CASRPGPGGSYTF
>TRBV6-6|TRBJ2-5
CASSPSRTAQETQYF
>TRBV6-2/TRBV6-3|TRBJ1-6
CASSYIPGFSYNSPLHF
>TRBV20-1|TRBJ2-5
CSATGTSGQETQYF
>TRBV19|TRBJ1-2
CASKEQPYGYTF
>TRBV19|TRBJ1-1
CASSIDLGRANTEAFF
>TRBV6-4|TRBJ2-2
CASSLWGNTGELFF
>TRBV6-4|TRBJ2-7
CASSVFRPRARSKTYEQYF
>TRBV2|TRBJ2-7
CASSEEATRGQYF
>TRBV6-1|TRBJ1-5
CASSERGQKSNQPQHF
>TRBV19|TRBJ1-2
CATQPRPNYGYTF
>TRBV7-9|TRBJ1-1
CASSPSLPEAFF
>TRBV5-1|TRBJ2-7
CASSLEGAAYEQYF
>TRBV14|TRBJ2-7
CASSQGYSYEQYF
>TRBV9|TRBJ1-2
CASSAAPTPLGGYTF
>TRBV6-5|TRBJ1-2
CASSYSMRTGPGYYGYTF
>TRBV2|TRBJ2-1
CASSWGGLSEQFF
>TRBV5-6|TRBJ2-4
CASRLWRPQILAKNIQYF
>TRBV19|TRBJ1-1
CASRLELTEAFF
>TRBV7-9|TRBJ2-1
CASSLALSTSAREEQFF
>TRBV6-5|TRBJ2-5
CASSSPLQETQYF
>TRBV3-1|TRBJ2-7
CASSQDLWREEFEQYF
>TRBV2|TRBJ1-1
CTSRKGTVTSTEAFF
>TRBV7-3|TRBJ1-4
CASSLEGAGNEKLFF
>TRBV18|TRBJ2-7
CASSPTSENYEQYF
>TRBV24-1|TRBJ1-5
CATSDSRRDGDQPQHF
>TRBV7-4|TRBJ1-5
CASSPRDGDNQPQHF
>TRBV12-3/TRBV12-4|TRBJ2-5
CASSLPPPHPETQYF
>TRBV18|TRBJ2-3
CASYLGHLSTDTQYF
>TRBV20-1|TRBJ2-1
CSLAGGGQNEQFF
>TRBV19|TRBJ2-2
CASSINLGNTGELFF
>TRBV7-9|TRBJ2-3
CASSLVQVSGMDTQYF
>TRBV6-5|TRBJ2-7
CASSRWDPYEQYF
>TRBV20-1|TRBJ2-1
CSARLSNYGYNEQFF
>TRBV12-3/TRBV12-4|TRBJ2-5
CASSQQGRQETQYF
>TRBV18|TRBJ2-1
CASGGTGGDEQFF
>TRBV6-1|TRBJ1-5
CASKAEQDNYQPQHF
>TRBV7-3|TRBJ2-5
CASSPGLAGGETQYF
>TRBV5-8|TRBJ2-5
CASSSGDWQETQYF
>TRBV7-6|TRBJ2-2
CASSDLLGQGGGGELFF
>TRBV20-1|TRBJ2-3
CSARDRDRAIDTQYF
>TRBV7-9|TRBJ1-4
CASSLGSGSLATNEKLFF
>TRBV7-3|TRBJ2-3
CASSSPTSGEDTQYF
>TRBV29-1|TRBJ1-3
CSVEAGGGNTIYF
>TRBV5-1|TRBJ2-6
CASSLAGGGEAGANVLTF
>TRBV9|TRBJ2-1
CASSVARGGVDEQFF